This T cell receptor (beta chain) came from a study of T cell repertoires in cytomegalovirus infection. Study summary: TCR beta signatures that were public indicated CMV infection and matching HLA type.

TCRdb reanalysed the reads using MiXCR and keeps one entry per CDR3 protein. The sample has about 400,000 distinct CDR3 sequences, about 35% seen once. Overall study results and limits: Summed public TCR beta family frequency identified CMV carriers bearing the relevant HLA. HLA-C-restricted CMV clonotypes gave the most frequent clonotype in two of eight donors.

In the case of this clonotype: No antigen is known for it.

Germline assignment: CDR1 ENHRY and CDR2 SYGVKD. This CDR3 contains 15 residues. Germline trimming cut 9 bases from V and 3 bases from J; bases unmatched to any gene: 11. This specimen was cultured PBMCs, taken from culture after CMV antigen stimulation. This clonotype was obtained from a human donor in good health (CMV status not recorded). Some clones in this sample may be carry-over from other donors' samples. The chain combines TRBV10-3 with TRBJ2-1, with 7 nucleotides matching TRBD1. CDR3 DNA sequence: TGTGCCATTCATGAACCGGGACAGCACTACAATGAGCAGTTCTTC. Protein sequence: CAIHEPGQHYNEQFF.